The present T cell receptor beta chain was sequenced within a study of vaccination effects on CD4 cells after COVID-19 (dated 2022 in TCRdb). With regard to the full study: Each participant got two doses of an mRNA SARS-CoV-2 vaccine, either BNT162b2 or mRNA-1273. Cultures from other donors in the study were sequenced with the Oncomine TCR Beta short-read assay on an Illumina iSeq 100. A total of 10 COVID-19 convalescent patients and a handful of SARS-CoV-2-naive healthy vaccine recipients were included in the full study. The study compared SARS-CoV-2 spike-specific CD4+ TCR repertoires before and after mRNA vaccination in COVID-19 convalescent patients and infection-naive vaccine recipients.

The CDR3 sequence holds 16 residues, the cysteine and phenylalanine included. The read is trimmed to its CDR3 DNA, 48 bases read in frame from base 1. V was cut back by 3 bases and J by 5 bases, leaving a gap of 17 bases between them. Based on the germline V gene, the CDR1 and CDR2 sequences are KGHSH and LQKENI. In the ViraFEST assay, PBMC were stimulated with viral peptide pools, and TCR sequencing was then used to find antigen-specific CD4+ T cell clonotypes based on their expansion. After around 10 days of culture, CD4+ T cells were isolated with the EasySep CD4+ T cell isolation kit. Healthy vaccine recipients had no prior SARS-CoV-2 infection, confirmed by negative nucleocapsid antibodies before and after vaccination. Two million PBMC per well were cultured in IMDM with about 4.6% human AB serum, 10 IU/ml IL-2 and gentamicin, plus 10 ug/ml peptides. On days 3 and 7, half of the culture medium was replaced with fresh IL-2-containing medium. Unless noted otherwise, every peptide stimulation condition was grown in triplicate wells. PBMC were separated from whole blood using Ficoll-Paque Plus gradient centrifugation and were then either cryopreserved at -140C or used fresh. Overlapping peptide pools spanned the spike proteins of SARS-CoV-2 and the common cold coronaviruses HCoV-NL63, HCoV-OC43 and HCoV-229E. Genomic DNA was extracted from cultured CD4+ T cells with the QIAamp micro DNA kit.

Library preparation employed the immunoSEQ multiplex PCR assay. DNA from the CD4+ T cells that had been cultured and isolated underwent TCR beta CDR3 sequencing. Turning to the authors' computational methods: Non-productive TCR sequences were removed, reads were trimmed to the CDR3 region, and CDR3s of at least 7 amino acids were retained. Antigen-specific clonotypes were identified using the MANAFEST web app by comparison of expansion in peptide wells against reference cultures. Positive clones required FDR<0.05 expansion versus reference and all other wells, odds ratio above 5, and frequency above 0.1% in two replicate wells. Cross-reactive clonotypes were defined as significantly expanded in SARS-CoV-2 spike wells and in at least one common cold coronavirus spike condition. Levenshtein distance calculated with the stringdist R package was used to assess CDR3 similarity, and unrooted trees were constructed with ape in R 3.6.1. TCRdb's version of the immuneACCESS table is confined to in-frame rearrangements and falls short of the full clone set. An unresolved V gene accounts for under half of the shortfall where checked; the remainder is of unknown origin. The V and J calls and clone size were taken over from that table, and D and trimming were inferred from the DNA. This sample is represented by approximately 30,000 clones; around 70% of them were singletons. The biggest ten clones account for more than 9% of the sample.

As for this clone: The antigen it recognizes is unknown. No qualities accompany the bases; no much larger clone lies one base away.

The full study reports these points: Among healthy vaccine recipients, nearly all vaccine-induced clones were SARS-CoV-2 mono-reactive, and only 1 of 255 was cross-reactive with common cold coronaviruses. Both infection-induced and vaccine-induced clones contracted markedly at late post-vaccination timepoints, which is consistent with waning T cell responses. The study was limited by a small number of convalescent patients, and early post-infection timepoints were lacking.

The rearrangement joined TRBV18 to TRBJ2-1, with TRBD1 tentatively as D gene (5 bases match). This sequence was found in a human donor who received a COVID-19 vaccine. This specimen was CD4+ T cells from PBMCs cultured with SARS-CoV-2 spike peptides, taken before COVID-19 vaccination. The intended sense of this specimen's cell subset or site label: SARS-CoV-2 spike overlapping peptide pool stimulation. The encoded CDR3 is CASSPPPSDTDNEQFF. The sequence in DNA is TGTGCCAGCTCACCTCCCCCCTCGGACACGGACAATGAGCAGTTCTTC. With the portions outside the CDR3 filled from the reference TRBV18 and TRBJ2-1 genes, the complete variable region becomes NAGVMQNPRHLVRRRGQEARLRCSPMKGHSHVYWYRQLPEEGLKFMVYLQKENIIDESGMPKERFSAEFPKEGPSILRIQQVVRGDSAAYFCASSPPPSDTDNEQFFGPGTRLTVL.